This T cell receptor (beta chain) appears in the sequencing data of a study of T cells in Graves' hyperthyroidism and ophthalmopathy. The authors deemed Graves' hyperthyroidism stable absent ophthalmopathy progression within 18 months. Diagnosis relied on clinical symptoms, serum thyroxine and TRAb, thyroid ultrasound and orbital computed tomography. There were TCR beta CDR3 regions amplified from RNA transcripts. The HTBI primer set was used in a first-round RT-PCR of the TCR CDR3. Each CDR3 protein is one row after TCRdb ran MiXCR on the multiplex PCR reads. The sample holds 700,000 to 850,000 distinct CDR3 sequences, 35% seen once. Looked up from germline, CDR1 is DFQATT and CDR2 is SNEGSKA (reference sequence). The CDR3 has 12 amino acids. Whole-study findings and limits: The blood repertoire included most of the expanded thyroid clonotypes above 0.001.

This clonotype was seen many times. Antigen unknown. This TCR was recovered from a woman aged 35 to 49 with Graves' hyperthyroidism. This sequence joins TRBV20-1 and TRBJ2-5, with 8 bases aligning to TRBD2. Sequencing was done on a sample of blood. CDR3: CSGGGSEETQYF. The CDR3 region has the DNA TGCAGCGGGGGGGGATCCGAGGAGACCCAGTACTTC.